The next 14 T cell receptor beta chains were all read from a single sample in a study of TIL therapy for anti-PD-1-resistant metastatic lung cancer. Sequencing used immunoSEQ v3. Clones were read by immunoSEQ multiplex PCR, and TCRdb kept only the in-frame ones, dropping some. Of around 20,000 clones listed, under 80% were seen once; the top ten hold more than 6.5%. As for time point: pre-treatment sample, taken before nivolumab and TIL therapy. Sequenced material: blood, taken at baseline. The receptors stem from a person between 30 and 79 years old with non-small cell lung cancer.

J is TRBJ2-7 and V is TRBV27, with 12 bases fitting TRBD2. Looked up from germline, CDR1 is MNHEY and CDR2 is SMNVEV (reference sequence). The J segment lost 3 bases and the V segment lost 0 bases, leaving 9 bases of the junction unmatched. CDR3 length: 18 residues. The CDR3 DNA is TGTGCCAGCAGTTTATCCCGGACTAGCGGGGTGCTCGTCTACGAGCAGTACTTC. This sequence encodes CASSLSRTSGVLVYEQYF.

The gene calls are TRBV5-1 and TRBJ2-7; 11 bases are a match to TRBD2. CDR3 size: 14 residues. Trimming removed 4 bases from V and 7 bases from J; junction bases left unmatched: 7. Germline CDR1 SGHRS, CDR2 YFSETQ. CDR3 loop: CASSLTSGSGEQYF. The CDR3, as DNA: TGCGCCAGCAGCCTAACTAGCGGGAGTGGAGAGCAGTACTTC.

This chain joins TRBV7-9 and TRBJ2-7; D gene unclear. V was pared by 5 bases and J by 5 bases, with 7 bases between. The CDR3 contains 11 residues. Per the germline V gene, CDR1 is SEHNR and CDR2 is FQNEAQ (reference sequence). CDR3 in amino acids: CASSPADEQYF. CDR3 DNA: TGTGCCAGCAGCCCAGCCGACGAGCAGTACTTC.

In its sample, this clone was seen once. V gene TRBV6-6 combines with J gene TRBJ2-5, with TRBD2 matching 14 bases. V lost 6 bases, J lost 4 bases, and 1 base stayed unmatched. The CDR3 sequence is 14 residues long. Germline V lookup: CDR1 MNHNY, CDR2 SVGAGI (reference sequence). The DNA for the CDR3 is TGTGCCAGCAGCGGGACTAGCGGGAGAGAGACCCAGTACTTC. This codes for CASSGTSGRETQYF.

This clone turned up a few times. The V call is TRBV6-4, the J call TRBJ2-1; D is perhaps TRBD2 (5 bases). CDR1 and CDR2 (germline): MRHNA, SNTAGT. The length of the CDR3 is 15 residues. V was cut by 2 bases and J by 5 bases, with 13 bases left in between. This CDR3 reads CASSDRTAGHNEQFF. The CDR3 nucleotides are TGTGCCAGCAGTGACCGCACCGCGGGCCACAATGAGCAGTTCTTC.

This rearrangement joins TRBV7-8 to TRBJ1-1; no clear D. Germline V gene sequence: CDR1 SGHVS, CDR2 FQNEAQ. This CDR3 comprises 14 residues. Trimming left V 3 bases short and J 7 bases short, with 15 bases between. The CDR3 nucleotides read TGTGCCAGCAGCTTGAGAGGAGGTATGGGTGAAGCTTTCTTT. It codes for CASSLRGGMGEAFF.

The gene calls are TRBV5-4 and TRBJ2-2, with a possible D match to TRBD2 (6 bases). The CDR3 has 15 amino acids. The germline V gene has CDR1 SGHNT and CDR2 YYREEE (reference sequence). V was cut by 0 bases and J by 3 bases, with 9 bases left in between. The CDR3 DNA reads as TGTGCCAGCAGCTTGGAGCGGGTCCACACCGGGGAGCTGTTTTTT. It specifies CASSLERVHTGELFF.

V usage is TRBV19 and J usage is TRBJ1-5, with unresolved D. V was clipped by 7 bases and J by 4 bases, with 11 bases between them. This CDR3 is built from 13 residues. Looked up from germline, CDR1 is LNHDA and CDR2 is SQIVND (reference sequence). CDR3 loop: CASTVGLNQPQHF. In DNA, the CDR3 is TGTGCCAGTACGGTAGGGCTGAATCAGCCCCAGCATTTT.

The chain carries TRBV19 and TRBJ1-2, with D unclear. The CDR3 is made up of 15 amino acids. V was shortened by 2 bases and J by 4 bases, with 14 bases between the two germline ends. The germline CDR1 and CDR2 sequences are LNHDA and SQIVND (reference sequence). Written as DNA, the CDR3 is TGTGCCAGTAGTATACCTGTCGGCTGGGGCTATGGCTACACCTTC. Translated, it gives CASSIPVGWGYGYTF. Together with reference TRBV19 and TRBJ1-2, the CDR3 gives the full variable domain: DGGITQSPKYLFRKEGQNVTLSCEQNLNHDAMYWYRQDPGQGLRLIYYSQIVNDFQKGDIAEGYSVSREKKESFPLTVTSAQKNPTAFYLCASSIPVGWGYGYTFGSGTRLTVV.

This clone was picked up a small number of times. The V and J genes are TRBV11-1 and TRBJ2-1; D assignment may be TRBD1 or TRBD2 (6 bases each). The CDR3 totals 14 residues. Trimming shortened V by 5 bases and J by 6 bases, and 14 bases separated the two germline ends. Per germline, CDR1 SGHAT and CDR2 FQDESV (reference sequence). The CDR3 DNA reads TGTGCCAGCAGCCTCGTACGGGGGCTCAATGAGCAGTTCTTC. Protein product: CASSLVRGLNEQFF.

This clone showed up just once. The chain carries TRBV2 and TRBJ1-2, with D possibly matching TRBD1 (6 bases). This CDR3 comprises 14 residues. V shed 2 bases and J shed 4 bases, with 11 bases lying between them. From germline, CDR1 is SNHLY and CDR2 FYNNEI. The CDR3 spells CASSEWDTTYGYTF. DNA for the CDR3: TGTGCCAGCAGTGAATGGGACACCACCTATGGCTACACCTTC. Drawing the rest from reference TRBV2 and TRBJ1-2, the complete variable domain is EPEVTQTPSHQVTQMGQEVILRCVPISNHLYFYWYRQILGQKVEFLVSFYNNEISEKSEIFDDQFSVERPDGSNFTLKIRSTKLEDSAMYFCASSEWDTTYGYTFGSGTRLTVV.

This clone has only a few counts. The V and J genes are TRBV5-1 and TRBJ1-2; 9 bases are a match to TRBD1. Germline V gene data show CDR1 as SGHRS and CDR2 as YFSETQ. There are 16 residues in the CDR3. V trimming: 4 bases; J trimming: 5 bases; junction bases outside the gene matches: 12. The CDR3 nucleotides read TGCGCCAGCAGCCCCCTGGTAGGGACAGGGCAATATGGCTACACCTTC. Translating gives CASSPLVGTGQYGYTF.

The rearrangement uses TRBV7-8 and TRBJ1-6; the D gene is possibly TRBD1 (6 bases). Trimming cost V 7 bases and J 6 bases, with 13 bases left between them. The germline gives CDR1 SGHVS, CDR2 FQNEAQ. The CDR3 runs 14 residues. DNA of the CDR3: TGTGCCAGCACCCGCGGGGGGCGTAATTCACCCCTCCACTTT. Translated, it gives CASTRGGRNSPLHF. Variable domain in full (rest from reference TRBV7-8 and TRBJ1-6): GAGVSQSPRYKVAKRGQDVALRCDPISGHVSLFWYQQALGQGPEFLTYFQNEAQLDKSGLPSDRFFAERPEGSVSTLKIQRTQQEDSAVYLCASTRGGRNSPLHFGNGTRLTVT.

CDR3 region: CASMHLSSYNSPLHF. As DNA, the CDR3 is TGTGCCAGCATGCATTTGAGCTCCTATAATTCACCCCTCCACTTT. The chain couples TRBV28 to TRBJ1-6; D is unresolved. Germline CDR1 MDHEN, CDR2 SYDVKM. Trimming left V 7 bases short and J 0 bases short, with 10 bases between. The CDR3 is made up of 15 amino acids.